A selection of T cell receptor beta chains follows, all from one sample in a study of blood T cell repertoires in COVID-19. This table comes from immunoSEQ multiplex PCR, and its TCRdb copy is limited to in-frame clones, with some not included. The repertoire has roughly 100,000 clones, roughly 90% of them found once; the top ten carry 6.2%. Sequenced input: peripheral blood. The source is a human donor in a cohort sampled during active COVID-19. CDR3s include the opening cysteine and the closing phenylalanine or tryptophan. A D gene is named only where the DNA matches it firmly. The size of a clone is reported for some rows only, either as once, few or many, or as a class for expanded clones.

>TRBJ1-1|-|-|TRBV29-1
TGCAGCGGCAGAGGTTTGAACACTGAAGCTTTCTTT
CSGRGLNTEAFF
>TRBJ1-1|-|-|TRBV6-5
TGTGCCAGCAGTTACCGGGGGGCGAACACTGAAGCTTTCTTT
CASSYRGANTEAFF
>TRBJ1-5|-|-|TRBV2
TGTGCCAGCAGCGCTGGGAGGAATCAGCCCCAGCATTTT
CASSAGRNQPQHF
>TRBJ1-5|-|-|TRBV7-2
TGTGCCAGCAGCTTCTTACAGGGCAGTCAGCCCCAGCATTTT
CASSFLQGSQPQHF
>TRBJ2-6|few|-|TRBV7-7
TGTGCTAGCAGCCCAGGGGTCGGGGCCAACGTCCTGACTTTC
CASSPGVGANVLTF
>TRBJ1-5|-|TRBD1|TRBV4-1
TGCGCCAGCAGCCAAGAGAACAGGGGGCATCAGCCCCAGCATTTT
CASSQENRGHQPQHF
>TRBJ2-7|-|TRBD1|TRBV23-1
TGCGCCAGCAGTCTCACAAAACCGGGACAGGCCTCCTACGAGCAGTACTTC
CASSLTKPGQASYEQYF
>TRBJ2-2|-|TRBD2|TRBV5-1
TGCGCCAGCAGCACAGCTAGCGGCGGGGAGCTGTTTTTT
CASSTASGGELFF
>TRBJ2-5|-|-|TRBV5-1
TGCGCCAGCAGCTTGGCCAACCAAGAGACCCAGTACTTC
CASSLANQETQYF
>TRBJ2-7|few|TRBD2|TRBV28
TGTGCCAGCAGTTTGCGACCGGGACTAGCGGGAGGGAGTGGGAGGTACGAGCAGTACTTC
CASSLRPGLAGGSGRYEQYF
>TRBJ1-4|-|-|TRBV6-5
TGTGCCAGCAGTCGCAGAGACCGCTTCGGGGAAAAACTGTTTTTT
CASSRRDRFGEKLFF
>TRBJ1-2|once|TRBD1|TRBV28
TGTGCCAGCAGACGGGGACAGGGCACGGGCTACACCTTC
CASRRGQGTGYTF
>TRBJ2-7|-|-|TRBV9
TGTGCCAGCAGCTCAGGTTTGGGCTACGAGCAGTACTTC
CASSSGLGYEQYF
>TRBJ2-1|-|-|TRBV25-1
TGTGCCAGCAGTGAATCGGCAGGGTACTCCTACAATGAGCAGTTCTTC
CASSESAGYSYNEQFF
>TRBJ2-5|-|TRBD1|TRBV29-1
TGCAGCGGAACACAGGGGGGCGCAGAGACCCAGTACTTC
CSGTQGGAETQYF
>TRBJ2-7|-|-|TRBV7-8
TGTGCCAGCAGCAGGGACTTAACCTACGAGCAGTACTTC
CASSRDLTYEQYF
>TRBJ2-1|-|TRBD2|TRBV6-5
TGTGCCAGCAGTAAGCGGGGGGGCACGAATGAGCAGTTCTTC
CASSKRGGTNEQFF
>TRBJ2-7|-|-|TRBV28
TGTGCCAGCAGTTTCGGTTGGCCGGCAGGGGTGTTTTACGAGCAGTACTTC
CASSFGWPAGVFYEQYF
>TRBJ2-1|few|TRBD1|TRBV5-4
TGTGCCAGCAGCTTGTTTTCCGGGACAGGGCTTGATGAGCAGTTCTTC
CASSLFSGTGLDEQFF
>TRBJ2-5|-|-|TRBV6-5
TGTGCCAGCAGTCGAGGACAGACGGAGACCCAGTACTTC
CASSRGQTETQYF
>TRBJ1-2|-|-|TRBV6-5
TGTGCCACGTCTTTCGGTCCCGGCTATGGCTACACCTTC
CATSFGPGYGYTF
>TRBJ2-1|-|TRBD2|TRBV24-1
TGTGCCACCAGCACTAGCGGGAGTGGGGTCTACAATGAGCAGTTCTTC
CATSTSGSGVYNEQFF